This passage covers 11 T cell receptor beta chains from one sample sequenced in a study of cytomegalovirus exposure and HLA in healthy donors. A multiplex PCR was run with 60 Vbeta primers and 13 Jbeta primers. Repertoires were generated with immunoSEQ multiplex PCR, while TCRdb's copy carries only in-frame clones and drops some. The data show approximately 150,000 clones, 72% seen once. The sequencing input was PBMCs. The receptors shown here come from a man aged 40-55 years in good health and CMV-seronegative.

The DNA for the CDR3 is TGTGCCAGCAGCTTAGGCGGGAGGAATCAAGAGACCCAGTACTTC. It codes for CASSLGGRNQETQYF. This chain connects TRBV5-8 to TRBJ2-5; 8 nucleotides line up with TRBD2. Germline CDR1 reads SGHTS; CDR2 reads YDEGEE. V shed 2 bases, J shed 2 bases, and the junction held 5 bases outside the gene matches. The CDR3 consists of 15 residues. The whole variable domain, remainder taken from reference TRBV5-8 and TRBJ2-5, is EAGVTQSPTHLIKTRGQQATLRCSPISGHTSVYWYQQALGLGLQFLLWYDEGEERNRGNFPPRFSGRQFPNYSSELNVNALELEDSALYLCASSLGGRNQETQYFGPGTRLLVL.

The V call is TRBV28, the J call TRBJ1-4; D possibly corresponds to TRBD1 (6 bases). The germline V gene has CDR1 MDHEN and CDR2 SYDVKM. Trimming took off 6 bases at V and 8 bases at J, with 19 bases between the two ends. The CDR3 contains 15 residues. CDR3 amino acids: CASSSQGLRPEKLFF. The DNA for the CDR3 is TGTGCCAGCAGCTCCCAGGGGCTGAGACCGGAAAAACTGTTTTTT.

The chain recombines TRBV6-1 with TRBJ2-7; perhaps TRBD2 as D (6 bases). Germline V gene sequence: CDR1 MNHNS, CDR2 SASEGT. The CDR3 covers 12 residues. The V and J ends lost 4 bases and 2 bases respectively, with 6 bases between them. CDR3 in amino acids: CASSGGTYEQYF. The CDR3 nucleotides are TGTGCCAGCAGTGGCGGGACCTACGAGCAGTACTTC.

V usage is TRBV5-6 and J usage is TRBJ1-2; TRBD1 matches at 7 bases. Germline CDR1 reads SGHDT; CDR2 reads YYEEEE. This CDR3 spans 16 amino acids. Trimming took 4 bases from V and 6 from J; bases not matched to a gene: 15. CDR3 sequence (DNA): TGTGCCAGCAGCCCCGAGGGGACAGCGCCTAGGAATGGCTACACCTTC. Its protein is CASSPEGTAPRNGYTF.

The chain combines TRBV9 with TRBJ2-2, with 7 nucleotides matching TRBD2. Germline trimming cut 3 bases from V and 9 bases from J; bases unmatched to any gene: 11. The CDR3 is 15 residues long. From germline, CDR1 is SGDLS and CDR2 YYNGEE. The CDR3 loop is CASSARLAASRELFF. The CDR3 DNA is TGTGCCAGCAGCGCGAGACTAGCCGCCTCCAGGGAGCTGTTTTTT.

The V and J genes are TRBV5-1 and TRBJ2-5, with 9 bases matching TRBD2. Germline CDR1 and CDR2: SGHRS and YFSETQ. CDR3 length equals 17 residues. With V trimmed by 0 bases and J by 5 bases, 11 bases remained unmatched. The CDR3 protein is CASSLAGLRGGLETQYF. CDR3 DNA sequence: TGCGCCAGCAGCTTGGCCGGGTTGCGGGGGGGCCTGGAGACCCAGTACTTC.

The V call is TRBV7-9, the J call TRBJ1-2; 8 nucleotides line up with TRBD1. V shed 1 base, J shed 4 bases, and the junction held 5 bases outside the gene matches. Germline lookup yields CDR1 SEHNR and CDR2 FQNEAQ (reference sequence). The CDR3 has 15 residues. The CDR3 DNA reads as TGTGCCAGCAGCTTAGGACAGGGGATTTCCTATGGCTACACCTTC. It yields the protein CASSLGQGISYGYTF.

This chain joins TRBV7-9 and TRBJ2-5, with 9 nucleotides matching TRBD2. The germline V gene has CDR1 SEHNR and CDR2 FQNEAQ (reference sequence). Losses at the gene ends were 1 base for V and 3 bases for J; bases not matched to a gene: 3. The CDR3 has 15 amino acids. The DNA of the CDR3 is TGTGCCAGCAGCTTAGAGGGACTAGCAGAAGAGACCCAGTACTTC. Translation: CASSLEGLAEETQYF.

The J gene is TRBJ2-7, the V gene TRBV14; 9 nucleotides agree with TRBD1. The CDR3 runs 17 residues. Germline V CDR1 and CDR2: SGHDN, FVKESK. Unmatched junction bases numbered 11, after V lost 5 bases and J lost 0 bases. CDR3 nucleotide sequence: TGTGCCAGCAGCGCCCGGGACAGGGTGATCAGCTCCTACGAGCAGTACTTC. This gives the protein CASSARDRVISSYEQYF.

This clone has more than one count but fewer than ten. The V call is TRBV6-1, the J call TRBJ2-7; a weak D match, TRBD1 (5 bases). Trimming removed 7 bases from V and 6 bases from J, with 19 bases in between. The CDR3 runs to 14 residues. The germline CDR1 and CDR2 sequences are MNHNS and SASEGT. This CDR3 is CASIGRADIGEQYF. The CDR3 DNA sequence: TGTGCCAGCATAGGCAGGGCCGATATCGGCGAGCAGTACTTC.

The chain uses TRBV30 and TRBJ1-5; D possibly corresponds to TRBD1 (5 bases). V was cut by 8 bases and J by 1 base, with 12 bases left in between. The CDR3 loop spans 13 amino acids. Germline V gene lookup returns CDR1 GTSNPN and CDR2 SVGIG (reference sequence). The CDR3 coding sequence is TGTGCCCTTCGGGGGGGAAGCAATCAGCCCCAGCATTTT. It encodes CALRGGSNQPQHF.